The 28 T cell receptor beta chains in this list originate from one sample, sequenced in a study of blood T cells in healthy people across ages. For the second PCR, which ran for about 6 to 11 cycles, a sample-barcoded 5' primer and a J-beta primer mix were used. TCRdb re-analysed the 5' RACE reads in MiXCR, keeping a single row per CDR3 protein. The sample consists of just over 1 million distinct CDR3 sequences, under 55% of them appearing once. Material for sequencing was blood. The receptor source for this set is a woman aged 60 to 75 in good health.

The rearrangement links TRBV9 to TRBJ2-4; 7 positions match TRBD1. V trimming: 0 bases; J trimming: 4 bases; junction bases outside the gene matches: 4. This CDR3 is 15 amino acids long. In germline, CDR1 is SGDLS, CDR2 YYNGEE. The CDR3 DNA sequence: TGTGCCAGCAGCGTAGCCCCGGACAGGAAAAACATTCAGTACTTC. Translation: CASSVAPDRKNIQYF.

This rearrangement joins TRBV7-2 to TRBJ2-7, with a possible D match to TRBD1 (6 bases). CDR1 is SGHTA, CDR2 FQGNSA, per germline. This CDR3 has 14 amino acids. V was shortened by 7 bases and J by 0 bases, with 13 bases between the two germline ends. The CDR3 DNA sequence: TGTGCCAGCACCATTGGGACAAACTCCTACGAGCAGTACTTC. Translated, it gives CASTIGTNSYEQYF. The full variable domain, in which reference TRBV7-2 and TRBJ2-7 provide the parts outside the CDR3, is GAGVSQSPSNKVTEKGKDVELRCDPISGHTALYWYRQSLGQGLEFLIYFQGNSAPDKSGLPSDRFSAERTGGSVSTLTIQRTQQEDSAVYLCASTIGTNSYEQYFGPGTRLTVT.

This clonotype has a handful of counts. This rearrangement joins TRBV7-9 to TRBJ2-7, with TRBD1 matching 9 bases. The CDR3 has 15 residues. The germline CDR1 and CDR2 sequences are SEHNR and FQNEAQ (reference sequence). The ends lost 6 bases at V and 4 bases at J; junction bases unmatched: 10. The CDR3 loop is CASRSNDRGVYEQYF. In DNA form, the CDR3 reads TGTGCCAGCAGGTCAAACGACAGGGGGGTTTACGAGCAGTACTTC.

This chain connects TRBV12-3 or TRBV12-4 to TRBJ2-4; D tentatively fits TRBD1 or TRBD2 (8 bases each). The J call could be wrong; TRBJ2-7 is a better fit for the DNA end. The CDR3 sequence is 17 residues long. In DNA, the CDR3 is TGTGCCAGCAGGGGGACAGGTGGACAACTAGCGGCCTACGAGCAGTACTTC. Translating gives CASRGTGGQLAAYEQYF.

The rearrangement joins TRBV6-5 to TRBJ2-7; TRBD2 matches at 8 bases. The germline CDR1 and CDR2 sequences are MNHEY and SVGAGI. V dropped 6 bases and J dropped 5; count of bases not matched to a gene: 6. The length of the CDR3 is 13 residues. The CDR3, as DNA: TGTGCCAGCAGCCTCGGACTAGCCGACGAGCAGTACTTC. It specifies CASSLGLADEQYF.

This clonotype was counted a few times. As DNA, the CDR3 is TGCGCCAGCAGCCAGTACTACAATGAGCAGTACTTC. This codes for CASSQYYNEQYF. The genes are TRBV4-1 and TRBJ2-7; D call uncertain. V gave up 3 bases and J gave up 7 bases, with 10 bases separating them. This CDR3 region has 12 residues. Germline CDR1 MGHRA, CDR2 YSYEKL.

This clonotype was recorded a few times. The chain links TRBV6-5 to TRBJ1-5; perhaps TRBD1 as D (5 bases). Germline CDR1 reads MNHEY; CDR2 reads SVGAGI. The CDR3 is 15 amino acids. V was pared by 6 bases and J by 0 bases, with 12 bases between. The CDR3 sequence is CASSKDTFSNQPQHF. CDR3 in DNA: TGTGCCAGCAGCAAGGACACCTTTAGCAATCAGCCCCAGCATTTT.

V gene TRBV7-8 combines with J gene TRBJ2-1; D is perhaps TRBD1 or TRBD2 (6 bases each). CDR1 and CDR2 (germline): SGHVS, FQNEAQ. V gave up 5 bases and J gave up 3 bases, with 23 bases separating them. This CDR3 region has 18 residues. The CDR3 nucleotides are TGTGCCAGCAGCCAAAGGGGGGCTGCCAGGGGTCACTACAATGAGCAGTTCTTC. It yields the protein CASSQRGAARGHYNEQFF. Drawing the rest from reference TRBV7-8 and TRBJ2-1, the complete variable domain is GAGVSQSPRYKVAKRGQDVALRCDPISGHVSLFWYQQALGQGPEFLTYFQNEAQLDKSGLPSDRFFAERPEGSVSTLKIQRTQQEDSAVYLCASSQRGAARGHYNEQFFGPGTRLTVL.

In this sample, this clonotype turned up once. The rearrangement joins TRBV18 to TRBJ1-6, with a possible D match to TRBD1 (6 bases). Trimming took off 3 bases at V and 7 bases at J, with 10 bases between the two ends. The germline gives CDR1 KGHSH, CDR2 LQKENI. The CDR3 totals 14 residues. CDR3 residues: CASSPTGQNSPLHF. For the CDR3, the DNA is TGTGCCAGCTCACCCACAGGGCAGAATTCACCCCTCCACTTT.

The table lists this clonotype with a few counts. The chain joins TRBV20-1 to TRBJ2-7, with D perhaps TRBD2 (5 bases). The J call may not be correct, given that the DNA end is closer to TRBJ2-5. CDR3 length equals 14 residues. Germline values: CDR1 DFQATT, CDR2 SNEGSKA (reference sequence). Written as DNA, the CDR3 is TGCAGTGCTCAGACCCTAGCAGCAAGAGAGACCCAGTACTTC. Its translation is CSAQTLAARETQYF.

This clonotype was counted at least ten times. The DNA of the CDR3 is TGTGCCAGCAGCCATGACAAGGGATACTCTGGGGCCAACGTCCTGACTTTC. Its translation: CASSHDKGYSGANVLTF. The chain combines TRBV27 with TRBJ2-6; D not resolved. This CDR3 contains 17 residues. V was trimmed by 6 bases and J by 0 bases, leaving 15 bases between them. In germline, CDR1 is MNHEY, CDR2 SMNVEV (reference sequence).

The chain has TRBV28 and TRBJ2-3; 7 bases are shared with TRBD1. V lost 6 bases, J lost 3 bases, and 9 bases stayed unmatched. Per the germline V gene, CDR1 is MDHEN and CDR2 is SYDVKM. The CDR3 covers 15 residues. The chain's CDR3 is CASRRTGDVTDTQYF. DNA for the CDR3: TGTGCCAGCAGGAGAACAGGGGACGTAACAGATACGCAGTATTTT.

This chain links TRBV7-9 with TRBJ2-1; D ambiguous. V was trimmed by 2 bases and J by 5 bases, leaving 16 bases between them. Germline assignment: CDR1 SEHNR and CDR2 FQNEAQ (reference sequence). There are 16 residues in the CDR3. CDR3 DNA: TGTGCCAGCAGCTTACAGTTAGGGCTTCGTAACAATGAGCAGTTCTTC. Translation gives CASSLQLGLRNNEQFF. The whole variable domain, remainder taken from reference TRBV7-9 and TRBJ2-1, is DTGVSQNPRHKITKRGQNVTFRCDPISEHNRLYWYRQTLGQGPEFLTYFQNEAQLEKSRLLSDRFSAERPKGSFSTLEIQRTEQGDSAMYLCASSLQLGLRNNEQFFGPGTRLTVL.

The chain recombines TRBV20-1 with TRBJ2-5; the D is unclear. The CDR3 covers 14 residues. Trimming took off 0 bases at V and 2 bases at J, with 10 bases between the two ends. The germline gives CDR1 DFQATT, CDR2 SNEGSKA (reference sequence). CDR3 nucleotides: TGCAGTGCTAGAGATAACGTCTTTCAAGAGACCCAGTACTTC. It codes for CSARDNVFQETQYF.

This clonotype has a single count. The conserved phenylalanine or tryptophan is not found at the CDR3 terminus, so this likely reflects a read error. The chain joins TRBV9 to TRBJ2-3; TRBD1 matches 7 bases. Germline CDR1 reads SGDLS; CDR2 reads YYNGEE. After removal of 3 bases from V and 2 bases from J, the junction contained 3 bases not matched to a gene. CDR3 length equals 14 residues. CDR3: CASSEQGSTDTQYC. As DNA, the CDR3 is TGTGCCAGCAGCGAACAGGGGTCCACAGATACGCAGTATTGT.

This clonotype was seen a few times. The chain couples TRBV27 to TRBJ2-5; D might be TRBD1 (5 bases). CDR3 length equals 14 residues. In germline, CDR1 is MNHEY, CDR2 SMNVEV (reference sequence). V dropped 3 bases and J dropped 0 bases, with 8 bases sitting between them. The chain's CDR3 is CASSFGAHQETQYF. The CDR3 DNA follows: TGTGCCAGCAGTTTTGGGGCCCACCAAGAGACCCAGTACTTC.

This chain uses TRBV3-1 with TRBJ2-1; 8 bases are shared with TRBD2. The ends lost 8 bases at V and 8 bases at J; junction bases unmatched: 11. The germline V gene has CDR1 LGHDT and CDR2 YNNKEL (reference sequence). The CDR3 length is 14 residues. The CDR3 protein is CASGRRLAGDEQFF. The CDR3 nucleotides read TGTGCCAGCGGCCGACGCCTAGCGGGTGATGAGCAGTTCTTC.

The V call is TRBV6-2 or TRBV6-3, the J call TRBJ2-2; 8 nucleotides align to TRBD2. Trimming removed 10 bases from V and 3 bases from J; junction bases left unmatched: 7. Germline V CDR1 and CDR2: MNHEY, SVGEGT. The CDR3 has 14 amino acids. CDR3 in amino acids: CATVGLAHTGELFF. The CDR3 nucleotides are TGTGCCACGGTCGGACTAGCCCACACCGGGGAGCTGTTTTTT.

This clonotype was counted a few times. The rearrangement uses TRBV14 and TRBJ2-5; 14 bases map to TRBD2. The DNA end is a closer match to TRBJ2-7, so the J assignment may be wrong. The CDR3 is 18 amino acids. Germline V gene lookup returns CDR1 SGHDN and CDR2 FVKESK. CDR3 in DNA: TGTGCCAGCAGCCAAAGAGAACCGGGACTAGCGGGAGTGAACGAGCAGTACTTC. Its protein is CASSQREPGLAGVNEQYF.

The chain carries TRBV7-6 and TRBJ2-7; 9 bases are shared with TRBD1. The CDR3 runs 18 residues. The junction had 14 bases not matched to a gene; V was cut back by 2 bases and J by 3 bases. Germline V gene lookup returns CDR1 SGHVS and CDR2 FNYEAQ. This chain's CDR3 is CASSLMPGTGNLNYEQYF. For the CDR3, the DNA is TGTGCCAGCAGCTTAATGCCCGGGACAGGGAATCTCAACTACGAGCAGTACTTC.

This clonotype was recorded a few times. This sequence joins TRBV3-1 and TRBJ2-1; 16 bases agree with TRBD2. Unmatched junction bases numbered 4, after V lost 4 bases and J lost 1 base. This CDR3 has 18 residues. Germline CDR1 and CDR2: LGHDT and YNNKEL (reference sequence). CDR3 bases: TGTGCCAGCAGCCCCGGGACTAGCGGGAGGGGGTCCTACAATGAGCAGTTCTTC. The encoded protein is CASSPGTSGRGSYNEQFF.

This clonotype was found a few times. V is TRBV3-1 and J is TRBJ2-5; 8 bases line up with TRBD2. CDR3 length: 15 amino acids. After removal of 0 bases from V and 4 bases from J, the junction contained 4 bases not matched to a gene. Germline loops: CDR1 LGHDT, CDR2 YNNKEL (reference sequence). The CDR3 DNA reads TGTGCCAGCAGCCAAGAGCGGGGGGCCGCAGAGACCCAGTACTTC. Its protein is CASSQERGAAETQYF.

This clonotype has more than one count but fewer than ten. This rearrangement joins TRBV7-3 to TRBJ2-3; D is perhaps TRBD2 (6 bases). V lost 4 bases and J lost 1, with 12 bases in between. The CDR3 loop spans 15 amino acids. The V gene's germline CDR1 is SGHTA and CDR2 FQGTGA. CDR3 coding DNA: TGTGCCAGCAGCTCATCGGGAGCCGGCACAGATACGCAGTATTTT. Its translation: CASSSSGAGTDTQYF.

The chain is built from TRBV10-3 and TRBJ2-7; TRBD1 is a possible D gene (6 bases). The V and J ends lost 8 bases and 1 base respectively, with 12 bases between them. The CDR3 runs 13 residues. CDR1 is ENHRY, CDR2 SYGVKD, per germline. CDR3: CAIGKQGSYEQYF. CDR3 in DNA: TGTGCCATCGGTAAACAGGGTTCCTACGAGCAGTACTTC.

This sequence joins TRBV20-1 and TRBJ2-7, with D perhaps TRBD1 (5 bases). The CDR3 runs to 13 residues. Germline CDR1 reads DFQATT; CDR2 reads SNEGSKA (reference sequence). V was shortened by 3 bases and J by 4 bases, with 13 bases between the two germline ends. This chain's CDR3 is CSARYPDRYEQYF. In nucleotides, the CDR3 is TGCAGTGCTAGGTATCCCGACAGATACGAGCAGTACTTC.

The chain has TRBV27 and TRBJ2-7, with 9 positions matching TRBD2. Germline CDR1 MNHEY, CDR2 SMNVEV (reference sequence). This CDR3 is built from 16 residues. Trimming removed 3 bases from V and 4 bases from J; junction bases left unmatched: 10. The CDR3 coding sequence is TGTGCCAGCAGTTTCCGGGTAGCGGGAGCTGCATACGAGCAGTACTTC. As protein: CASSFRVAGAAYEQYF.

The CDR3 region has the DNA TGCGCCAGCAGCCCCGCCCTAGCGCAAGCTAACAATGAGCAGTTCTTC. Its protein product is CASSPALAQANNEQFF. This sequence joins TRBV4-3 and TRBJ2-1, with TRBD2 as a possible D gene (6 bases). The CDR3 loop spans 16 amino acids. V was pared by 4 bases and J by 5 bases, with 18 bases between. Per germline, CDR1 LGHNA and CDR2 YSLEER.

The CDR3 bases are TGTGCCAGCAGTCTCTCCTGGACAGGGGGAGGGAACATTCAGTACTTC. This translates into CASSLSWTGGGNIQYF. The J gene is TRBJ2-7, the V gene TRBV27; 10 bases agree with TRBD1. The J call could be wrong; TRBJ2-4 is a better fit for the DNA end. This CDR3 has 16 residues. Germline assignment: CDR1 MNHEY and CDR2 SMNVEV (reference sequence).